Listed below are T cell receptor beta chains from one sample, sequenced in a study of T-cell memory formation after mild COVID-19. Using its own MiXCR run on the 5' RACE reads, TCRdb lists one record per CDR3 protein. The sample records under 550,000 distinct CDR3 sequences, roughly 18% being singletons. The sequenced sample consisted of PBMCs or a T cell subset sorted from them (not recorded which). The receptors stem from an adult woman who had mild COVID-19 (a few samples of this study predate the infection). Cell type and time point are not known. Each CDR3 is given with its conserved first and last residue. A D gene is named only where the DNA matches it firmly. Size tells how often a clone was seen (once, few, many) or the class of an expanded clone, and some rows leave it out.

j_call	clone_size	d_call	cdr3_length	v_call	cdr3_nt	cdr3_aa
TRBJ2-7	few	.	14	TRBV11-3	TGTGCCAGCAGCTTAGACCGGATCCGCTACGAGCAGTACTTC	CASSLDRIRYEQYF
TRBJ2-5	few	.	14	TRBV9	TGTGCCAGCAGCGTCAACGGACTGGGGGAGACCCAGTACTTC	CASSVNGLGETQYF
TRBJ1-2	.	.	13	TRBV20-1	TGCAGTGCTGGGGAACAGGGTAGATTAGGCTACACCTTC	CSAGEQGRLGYTF
TRBJ2-7	.	.	11	TRBV5-1	TGCGCCAGCATCCCCAGAAACGAGCAGTACTTC	CASIPRNEQYF
TRBJ2-7	.	TRBD2	12	TRBV10-3	TGTGCCATCGGGCAAGCGGGGTACGAGCAGTACTTC	CAIGQAGYEQYF
TRBJ2-1	many	TRBD2	15	TRBV5-5	TGTGCCAGCTGCTACGGACTAGCAGGCTACAATGAGCAGTTCTTC	CASCYGLAGYNEQFF
TRBJ1-1	.	.	11	TRBV6-5	TGTGCCAGCAGTATCGGGACTGAAGCTTTCTTT	CASSIGTEAFF
TRBJ2-7	.	TRBD2	16	TRBV5-1	TGCGCCAGCAGCTTGGAGTCTAGCGGGAGGGCGGACGAGCAGTACTTC	CASSLESSGRADEQYF
TRBJ2-3	.	TRBD2	16	TRBV6-2/TRBV6-3	TGTGCCAGCAACGGCATAGCGGGGGGGCCGAGAGATACGCAGTATTTT	CASNGIAGGPRDTQYF
TRBJ2-1	.	.	18	TRBV7-6	TGTGCCAGCAGCCCCAACACCGTTCCGAGCGGCCACTACAATGAGCAGTTCTTC	CASSPNTVPSGHYNEQFF
TRBJ1-1	few	.	13	TRBV12-3/TRBV12-4	TGTGCCAGCAGTTTCGACTTATACACTGAAGCTTTCTTT	CASSFDLYTEAFF
TRBJ2-2	.	TRBD2	15	TRBV11-2	TGTGCCAGCAGCTTTCCTAGCGGTGAAGCGTGGGAGCTGTTTTTT	CASSFPSGEAWELFF
TRBJ1-5	few	TRBD1	15	TRBV19	TGTGCCAGTAGTTGGACAGGGACGGTCAATCAGCCCCAGCATTTT	CASSWTGTVNQPQHF
TRBJ2-1	.	TRBD2	15	TRBV4-1	TGCGCCAGCAGCCAATTACTAGCGGATTACAATGAGCAGTTCTTC	CASSQLLADYNEQFF
TRBJ1-6	few	.	15	TRBV29-1	TGCAGCGTGTCGACAGGTGGGGGATATAATTCACCCCTCCACTTT	CSVSTGGGYNSPLHF
TRBJ1-6	.	TRBD1	15	TRBV4-1	TGCGCCAGCAGCCAACCGACAGGGGATAATTCACCCCTCCACTTT	CASSQPTGDNSPLHF
TRBJ1-5	few	.	13	TRBV28	TGTGCCAGCGCACTGGGGGGTGTTCAGCCCCAGCATTTT	CASALGGVQPQHF
TRBJ2-7	.	TRBD2	17	TRBV27	TGTGCCAGCAGTCGACTTTCCGGGACTAGCATACTGGGAGAGCAGTACTTC	CASSRLSGTSILGEQYF